These 15 T cell receptor beta chains were sequenced from one sample in a study of cytomegalovirus exposure and HLA in healthy donors. The PCR employed 60 Vbeta primers together with 13 Jbeta primers. The table came from immunoSEQ multiplex PCR; TCRdb's copy has only in-frame clones and leaves some out. This sample has around 110,000 clones, with 70% to 75% found just once. The material sequenced was PBMCs. These receptors all come from a female donor in good health and CMV-seronegative.

This clone was recorded a few times. The chain combines TRBV11-2 with TRBJ2-3; D perhaps matches TRBD1 (5 bases). V shed 1 base and J shed 1 base, with 6 bases lying between them. CDR1 and CDR2 from the germline V gene are SGHAT and FQNNGV. CDR3 length: 14 residues. CDR3: CASSLVGGTDTQYF. For the CDR3, the DNA is TGTGCCAGCAGCTTAGTAGGGGGCACAGATACGCAGTATTTT.

The rearrangement links TRBV23-1 to TRBJ2-5; TRBD2 matches at 8 bases. TRBV23-1 is an ORF, with its function uncertain. Trimming cost V 5 bases and J 3 bases; bases outside gene matches: 8. The CDR3 has 15 residues. CDR3 DNA: TGCGCCAGCAGTTCCCGGCCGGGACTAGAAGAGACCCAGTACTTC. This sequence encodes CASSSRPGLEETQYF.

This chain connects TRBV5-1 to TRBJ1-3; the D is unclear. Germline V CDR1 and CDR2: SGHRS, YFSETQ. The CDR3 is 14 residues long. The V end lost 2 bases, the J end lost 2 bases, and 8 bases lay between the germline ends. CDR3 loop: CASSLGAPGNTIYF. Here the CDR3 DNA reads TGCGCCAGCAGCTTAGGAGCCCCTGGAAACACCATATATTTT.

CDR3: CASSLPGGNTDTQYF. The CDR3, as DNA: TGTGCCAGCAGCCTCCCCGGGGGGAACACAGATACGCAGTATTTT. The chain couples TRBV9 to TRBJ2-3, with TRBD2 matching over 7 bases. V trimming: 4 bases; J trimming: 2 bases; junction bases outside the gene matches: 7. Germline CDR1 reads SGDLS; CDR2 reads YYNGEE. The CDR3 is 15 amino acids.

The J gene is TRBJ1-2, the V gene TRBV28; maybe TRBD1 (5 bases). The germline V gene encodes CDR1 MDHEN and CDR2 SYDVKM. Trimming removed 2 bases from V and 7 bases from J, with 11 bases in between. This CDR3 region has 13 residues. This chain's CDR3 is CASSLTAGIGYTF. Written as DNA, the CDR3 is TGTGCCAGCAGTTTAACGGCAGGGATTGGCTACACCTTC.

In the case of this clone: At the DNA level, this CDR3 is encoded by other sequences in the same sample as well. J is TRBJ2-5 and V is TRBV11-2, with D unresolved. The CDR3 extends over 11 amino acids. Per the germline V gene, CDR1 is SGHAT and CDR2 is FQNNGV. V was pared by 6 bases and J by 4 bases, with 6 bases between. The CDR3 loop is CASSFRETQYF. CDR3 DNA sequence: TGTGCCAGCAGTTTCAGAGAGACCCAGTACTTC.

V is TRBV10-3 and J is TRBJ2-2, with D perhaps TRBD2 (5 bases). This CDR3 is 15 amino acids long. The germline gives CDR1 ENHRY, CDR2 SYGVKD. Deletions cut 4 bases from V and 3 bases from J, with 12 bases between. The CDR3 DNA reads as TGTGCCATCAGTGTTGAGGGTTCAGACACCGGGGAGCTGTTTTTT. Protein: CAISVEGSDTGELFF.

This clone was found a few times. The chain joins TRBV19 to TRBJ1-1, with TRBD1 matching 7 bases. V lost 7 bases, J lost 0 bases, and 14 bases stayed unmatched. Germline assignment: CDR1 LNHDA and CDR2 SQIVND (reference sequence). The length of the CDR3 is 17 residues. The CDR3 DNA reads TGTGCCAGTACCCAGGGGGGCGGGACTCAAATGAACACTGAAGCTTTCTTT. As protein: CASTQGGGTQMNTEAFF.

The chain combines TRBV5-4 with TRBJ1-2, with TRBD1 matching 12 bases. The CDR3 contains 14 residues. With V trimmed by 4 bases and J by 7 bases, 5 bases remained unmatched. Germline CDR1 SGHNT, CDR2 YYREEE (reference sequence). CDR3 nucleotide sequence: TGTGCCAGCAGCCCGGGACAGGGGGCTGCTGGCTACACCTTC. The encoded protein is CASSPGQGAAGYTF.

The V gene is TRBV9, the J gene TRBJ2-2; 7 bases match TRBD2. CDR3 length: 15 amino acids. Germline CDR1 and CDR2: SGDLS and YYNGEE. The J segment lost 5 bases and the V segment lost 0 bases, leaving 4 bases of the junction unmatched. The CDR3 protein is CASSVGSSGTGELFF. CDR3 sequence (DNA): TGTGCCAGCAGCGTAGGCTCTAGCGGAACCGGGGAGCTGTTTTTT.

This clone qualifies as medium-sized (0.01 to 0.1%). The chain joins TRBV5-5 to TRBJ2-7, with D tentatively TRBD1 (6 bases). Per germline, CDR1 SGHKS and CDR2 YYEKEE (reference sequence). Trimming removed 1 base from V and 2 bases from J, with 13 bases in between. CDR3 length: 15 residues. CDR3 nucleotide sequence: TGTGCCAGCAGCTTGAAGCCACAGGGCGCCTACGAGCAGTACTTC. Translating it yields CASSLKPQGAYEQYF.

J is TRBJ1-2 and V is TRBV4-1; TRBD1 matches 9 bases. CDR3 length: 18 amino acids. The J segment lost 3 bases and the V segment lost 4 bases, leaving 15 bases of the junction unmatched. Germline V lookup: CDR1 MGHRA, CDR2 YSYEKL. CDR3 nucleotide sequence: TGCGCCAGCAGCCCCCCAGGGACAGGGAACTTTAGGGACTATGGCTACACCTTC. Translation gives CASSPPGTGNFRDYGYTF.

DNA for the CDR3: TGTGCCAGCAGTTCCGGGGGGCCTTCCACTGAAGCTTTCTTT. Encoded protein: CASSSGGPSTEAFF. The V and J genes are TRBV28 and TRBJ1-1; a weak D match, TRBD1 (6 bases). CDR3 length equals 14 residues. Germline lookup yields CDR1 MDHEN and CDR2 SYDVKM. The ends were cut back, 4 bases at V and 4 bases at J, with 13 bases in the middle.

This clone was seen just once. The chain uses TRBV29-1 and TRBJ1-1, with D unclear. The CDR3 spans 13 residues. Germline assignment: CDR1 SQVTM and CDR2 ANQGSEA. Trimming cost V 3 bases and J 4 bases, with 12 bases left between them. The CDR3 DNA sequence: TGCAGCGTTGAGAGACCCGAGCGCACTGAAGCTTTCTTT. It translates to CSVERPERTEAFF.

This rearrangement joins TRBV2 to TRBJ1-5; TRBD1 matches 9 bases. The CDR3 extends over 17 amino acids. V trimming: 0 bases; J trimming: 3 bases; junction bases outside the gene matches: 6. The germline gives CDR1 SNHLY, CDR2 FYNNEI. CDR3 protein: CASSEAVGTGNNQPQHF. Written as DNA, the CDR3 is TGTGCCAGCAGTGAAGCCGTCGGGACAGGGAACAATCAGCCCCAGCATTTT.